The rows below give T cell receptor beta chains drawn from one sample of a study of T cell changes during pregnancy in multiple sclerosis. The data were produced by immunoSEQ multiplex PCR, yet TCRdb's version contains in-frame clones alone and is incomplete. The data contain over 70,000 clones, over 80% of them singletons. The source was peripheral blood, collected in the first trimester of pregnancy. Receptors were obtained from a female donor with multiple sclerosis, enrolled in a pregnancy study. CDR3s include the opening cysteine and the closing phenylalanine or tryptophan. The D gene is left open where the match is weak. Rows give clone size only sometimes, using once, few, many, or a class for an expanded clone.

clone_size j_call v_call d_call cdr3_nt cdr3_aa
- TRBJ1-5 TRBV29-1 TRBD1 TGCAGCGCGTCGGACAGGGGGCTCGATCAGCCCCAGCATTTT CSASDRGLDQPQHF
- TRBJ2-1 TRBV13 TRBD1 TGTGCCAGCAGCCCATACATGTGGGACAGGGTGGACAATGAGCAGTTCTTC CASSPYMWDRVDNEQFF
- TRBJ2-7 TRBV30 - TGTGCCTGGAGTGTAGGGGCCGGTGGCTCCGAGCAGTACTTC CAWSVGAGGSEQYF
few TRBJ2-5 TRBV5-4 - TGTGCCAGCAGCTACGAACTGTACCAAGAGACCCAGTACTTC CASSYELYQETQYF
- TRBJ1-1 TRBV6-5 - TGTGCCAGCAGTTACTCGACAGGCCGGGGCACTGAAGCTTTCTTT CASSYSTGRGTEAFF
- TRBJ1-4 TRBV18 TRBD1 TGTGCCAGCTCACCACGACAGGGGGATGAAAAACTGTTTTTT CASSPRQGDEKLFF
- TRBJ2-1 TRBV5-1 TRBD2 TGCGCCAGCAGCTTGGGACTAGCGGGGGTCGCTAGCTCCTACAATGAGCAGTTCTTC CASSLGLAGVASSYNEQFF
- TRBJ2-1 TRBV29-1 - TGCAGCGGCTTGAGGGGGAGCTCCTACAATGAGCAGTTCTTC CSGLRGSSYNEQFF
- TRBJ1-1 TRBV6-1 - TGTGCCAGTAACCCTCGGAGAGTCAACACTGAAGCTTTCTTT CASNPRRVNTEAFF
- TRBJ2-2 TRBV9 TRBD2 TGTGCCAGCAGCGTGACTAGCGGGGGTGGTACCGGGGAGCTGTTTTTT CASSVTSGGGTGELFF
- TRBJ1-2 TRBV4-2 - TGTGCCAGCAGCCAAGAGGGCGTTCGCTATGGCTACACCTTC CASSQEGVRYGYTF
- TRBJ1-5 TRBV6-5 TRBD1 TGTGCCAGCAGGCCGACAGGGGTTAATCAGCCCCAGCATTTT CASRPTGVNQPQHF
- TRBJ2-7 TRBV27 TRBD1 TGTGCCAGCGGAGGACAGGGGTCCTACGAGCAGTACTTC CASGGQGSYEQYF
many TRBJ1-1 TRBV29-1 - TGCAGCGTGGCCGTTTTCAGGGAGGTGAACACTGAAGCTTTCTTT CSVAVFREVNTEAFF